Listed here are 21 T cell receptor beta chains from one sample, sequenced in a study of blood T cell repertoires in COVID-19. Data came from immunoSEQ multiplex PCR; TCRdb stores just in-frame clones and leaves some out. The table shows some 160,000 clones, with around 76% occurring only once. Sample: peripheral blood. Every receptor here comes from a man in his sixties with acute or convalescent COVID-19.

The chain recombines TRBV28 with TRBJ1-6, with 9 bases fitting TRBD1. CDR1 is MDHEN and CDR2 is SYDVKM in the germline V gene. This CDR3 spans 16 amino acids. With 3 bases clipped from V and 6 bases from J, the junction kept 6 bases outside the gene matches. CDR3: CASSFLGTGRNSPLHF. CDR3 nucleotides: TGTGCCAGCAGTTTTCTAGGGACAGGGCGTAATTCACCCCTCCACTTT.

CDR3 protein: CASSLVAGTETQYF. As DNA, the CDR3 is TGCGCCAGCAGCTTGGTAGCGGGAACAGAGACCCAGTACTTC. V usage is TRBV5-1 and J usage is TRBJ2-5; the match to TRBD2 covers 8 bases. This CDR3 region has 14 residues. The V segment lost 0 bases and the J segment 4 bases; nucleotides outside the gene matches: 2. In germline, CDR1 is SGHRS, CDR2 YFSETQ.

To note about this clone: In the same sample, other DNA sequences code for this CDR3. The J gene is TRBJ2-1, the V gene TRBV5-1; TRBD2 matches 8 bases. The V and J ends lost 3 bases and 1 base, in that order; junction bases with no gene match: 3. The CDR3 is made up of 15 amino acids. Germline CDR1 reads SGHRS; CDR2 reads YFSETQ. The CDR3 nucleotides are TGCGCCAGCAGCTCAGGACTAGCTTCCTACAATGAGCAGTTCTTC. Its protein product is CASSSGLASYNEQFF.

This clone was seen once. The V and J genes are TRBV19 and TRBJ2-6; D is undetermined. V lost 0 bases to trimming and J lost 0 bases, with 9 bases between them. The CDR3 contains 17 residues. CDR1 and CDR2 (germline): LNHDA, SQIVND (reference sequence). CDR3: CASSIDAGSSGANVLTF. The DNA for the CDR3 is TGTGCCAGTAGTATAGATGCAGGTAGCTCTGGGGCCAACGTCCTGACTTTC.

V and J are TRBV2 and TRBJ2-7, with 10 bases lining up with TRBD2. Germline V gene sequence: CDR1 SNHLY, CDR2 FYNNEI. This CDR3 spans 14 amino acids. V was clipped by 8 bases and J by 6 bases; unmatched bases: 10. The DNA of the CDR3 is TGTGCCAGCGGGCTAGCGGGAGTAGTATCCGAGCAGTACTTC. It is translated as CASGLAGVVSEQYF.

The genes are TRBV6-5 and TRBJ2-4; 8 bases map to TRBD1. The CDR3 consists of 15 residues. Trimming took 7 bases from V and 9 from J; bases not matched to a gene: 14. CDR1 is MNHEY, CDR2 SVGAGI, per germline. The CDR3 is CASIKFAGGRGIQYF. The CDR3 nucleotides read TGTGCCAGCATTAAGTTCGCAGGGGGCAGGGGCATTCAGTACTTC.

V usage is TRBV4-2 and J usage is TRBJ1-3, with D unresolved. The CDR3 runs 12 residues. The germline V gene encodes CDR1 LGHNA and CDR2 YNFKEQ. V was clipped by 1 base and J by 6 bases, with 4 bases between them. The CDR3 region is CASSQAENTIYF. CDR3 bases: TGTGCCAGCAGCCAAGCAGAAAACACCATATATTTT.

A few counts support this clone. V usage is TRBV3-1 (or the pseudogene TRBV3-2) and J usage is TRBJ1-1; D gene ambiguous. The CDR3 has 13 residues. Germline V gene data show CDR1 as LGHDT and CDR2 as YNNKEL (reference sequence). Trimming left V 5 bases short and J 6 bases short, with 13 bases between. As DNA, the CDR3 is TGTGCCAGCAGCGTACGGGGAAAACCTGAAGCTTTCTTT. It specifies CASSVRGKPEAFF.

This clone was seen a handful of times. The chain couples TRBV9 to TRBJ2-7; 13 bases are a match to TRBD2. The CDR3 extends over 18 amino acids. Trimming at V came to 0 bases and at J to 6 bases, leaving 12 bases not matched to a gene. Germline V CDR1 and CDR2: SGDLS, YYNGEE. The CDR3 DNA follows: TGTGCCAGCAGCGTAGGAGGGGGCGGACTAGCGGGAGCTGGCGAGCAGTACTTC. Amino acids: CASSVGGGGLAGAGEQYF.

V gene TRBV27 combines with J gene TRBJ1-2; D not certain. V lost 3 bases and J lost 4, with 9 bases in between. Germline CDR1 and CDR2: MNHEY and SMNVEV (reference sequence). The CDR3 is made up of 13 amino acids. DNA for the CDR3: TGTGCCAGCAGTTTCTCCCCGTCCTATGGCTACACCTTC. Translated, it gives CASSFSPSYGYTF.

This clone was counted many times. The DNA for the CDR3 is TGTGCCAGCAGCCAATCGAGGGCCCACAATGAGCAGTTCTTC. Encoded protein: CASSQSRAHNEQFF. V is TRBV16 and J is TRBJ2-1, with a possible D match to TRBD2 (5 bases). This CDR3 is 14 amino acids long. Trimming pared 0 bases from V and 5 bases from J, leaving 8 bases between. CDR1 is KGHSY, CDR2 FQNENV, per germline.

J is TRBJ1-2 and V is TRBV28; no clear D gene. CDR1 is MDHEN and CDR2 is SYDVKM in the germline V gene. CDR3 length: 15 amino acids. The V end was cut by 8 bases, the J end by 2 bases, with 18 bases between. As DNA, the CDR3 is TGTGCCAGCCTTAACGCAGGCAGTGTAAACTATGGCTACACCTTC. Its translation is CASLNAGSVNYGYTF.

The chain has TRBV2 and TRBJ1-5; TRBD1 matches 8 bases. After removal of 5 bases from V and 1 base from J, the junction contained 1 base not matched to a gene. This CDR3 contains 14 residues. CDR1 and CDR2 from the germline V gene are SNHLY and FYNNEI. The CDR3 loop is CASSHRGSNQPQHF. In nucleotides, the CDR3 is TGTGCCAGCAGTCACAGGGGGAGCAATCAGCCCCAGCATTTT.

The V call is TRBV5-6, the J call TRBJ2-1, with D perhaps matching TRBD2 (5 bases). Per germline, CDR1 SGHDT and CDR2 YYEEEE. The CDR3 runs to 14 residues. With 3 bases removed from V and 3 bases from J, the gap between germline ends came to 10 bases. In nucleotides, the CDR3 is TGTGCCAGCAGCTCTACTAGATACTACAATGAGCAGTTCTTC. Translation gives CASSSTRYYNEQFF.

J is TRBJ2-3 and V is TRBV7-8, with a tentative D call TRBD1 (6 bases). The V end lost 5 bases, the J end lost 1 base, and 16 bases lay between the germline ends. CDR1 and CDR2 (germline): SGHVS, FQNEAQ. The CDR3 runs to 16 residues. The chain's CDR3 is CASSPRAGEGTDTQYF. The CDR3 bases are TGTGCCAGCAGCCCCCGGGCAGGGGAAGGCACAGATACGCAGTATTTT.

The rearrangement uses TRBV7-2 and TRBJ2-7; D gene uncertain. CDR3 size: 15 residues. V was cut by 1 base and J by 5 bases, with 15 bases left in between. Germline V lookup: CDR1 SGHTA, CDR2 FQGNSA. CDR3 bases: TGTGCCAGCAGCTTAGGTTTAGCCCGAAGTGACGAGCAGTACTTC. The encoded protein is CASSLGLARSDEQYF.

This clone was observed a few times. This chain links TRBV5-4 with TRBJ1-2; D ambiguous. This CDR3 comprises 12 residues. V was clipped by 0 bases and J by 6 bases, with 6 bases between them. From germline, CDR1 is SGHNT and CDR2 YYREEE (reference sequence). CDR3 residues: CASSLDSHGYTF. CDR3 sequence (DNA): TGTGCCAGCAGCTTGGACAGTCATGGCTACACCTTC.

The chain has TRBV3-1 (or the pseudogene TRBV3-2) and TRBJ2-2; 8 bases line up with TRBD2. Per germline, CDR1 LGHDT and CDR2 YNNKEL (reference sequence). The CDR3 length is 17 residues. The J segment lost 7 bases and the V segment lost 1 base, leaving 11 bases of the junction unmatched. CDR3 in amino acids: CASSQAVGRGGNGELFF. In nucleotides, the CDR3 is TGTGCCAGCAGCCAAGCGGTCGGGAGGGGAGGAAACGGGGAGCTGTTTTTT.

The V call is TRBV28, the J call TRBJ2-1; 8 positions match TRBD2. CDR3 length equals 15 residues. V was clipped by 3 bases and J by 6 bases; unmatched bases: 7. CDR1 and CDR2 (germline): MDHEN, SYDVKM. CDR3 nucleotide sequence: TGTGCCAGCAGTTTTGCCGGGAGGGCCCCCAATGAGCAGTTCTTC. Protein: CASSFAGRAPNEQFF.

This clone was seen a single time. The chain couples TRBV5-1 to TRBJ2-3, with 9 bases fitting TRBD1. Looked up from germline, CDR1 is SGHRS and CDR2 is YFSETQ. The V segment lost 2 bases and the J segment 1 base; nucleotides outside the gene matches: 5. This CDR3 comprises 16 residues. CDR3: CASSFTGGAGTDTQYF. The CDR3 DNA sequence: TGCGCCAGCAGCTTCACAGGGGGCGCGGGCACAGATACGCAGTATTTT.

CDR3 coding DNA: TGTGCCAGTAGACCCGAAGAGGATGCGGGACAGACGAACTATGGCTACACCTTC. The encoded protein is CASRPEEDAGQTNYGYTF. The chain carries TRBV19 and TRBJ1-2; TRBD1 matches at 7 bases. The junction had 18 bases not matched to a gene; V was cut back by 6 bases and J by 2 bases. Germline loops: CDR1 LNHDA, CDR2 SQIVND (reference sequence). The CDR3 sequence is 18 residues long.